This T cell receptor (beta chain) was sequenced during a study of T cells expressing NK-cell markers. Per germline, CDR1 SGHRS and CDR2 YFSETQ. The CDR3 runs 16 residues. For each CDR3 protein, TCRdb gives one entry from its re-call of the 5' RACE reads, without DNA. Here the sample table reports hundreds of thousands of distinct CDR3 sequences. The sequencing sample was made of blood T cells: a sorted CD56 or NKG2C T cell subset, CD4+ or CD8+ T cells, or bulk PBMC T cells (not recorded which). The rearrangement links TRBV5-1 to TRBJ2-1; TCRdb picks TRBD2, but there is no DNA to check that call. This TCR came from a woman aged 18-70 years in good health. CDR3 residues: CASSLAGSGRESEQFF.